The 21 T cell receptor beta chains reported below all come from one sample, sequenced in a study of beta chain features in type 1 diabetes. The study's findings and limits: For Type 1 diabetes patients, all four CD4+ subsets carried TCRB CDR3s that were moderately but significantly shorter.

Which antigens these TCRs recognize remains unknown. Expressed TCRB transcripts were sequenced because the entire RNA isolate underwent reverse transcription. Using immunoSEQ multiplex PCR, the repertoire was profiled, and TCRdb retains in-frame clones only, with some absent. Here the sample spans over 90,000 clones, 25% to 35% being singletons. Sequenced material: central memory CD4+ T cells from blood. The receptors stem from a woman aged 18-29 years with type 1 diabetes.

V and J are TRBV6-6 and TRBJ1-4; D may be TRBD1 (6 bases). Germline lookup yields CDR1 MNHNY and CDR2 SVGAGI (reference sequence). Trimming shortened V by 6 bases and J by 6 bases, and 14 bases separated the two germline ends. The length of the CDR3 is 14 residues. The CDR3 DNA reads TGTGCCAGCAGCCCGACGACAGGTTATGAAAAACTGTTTTTT. It yields the protein CASSPTTGYEKLFF.

V and J are TRBV11-2 and TRBJ2-7, with TRBD1 as a possible D gene (5 bases). Germline CDR1 is SGHAT and CDR2 is FQNNGV. V was clipped by 5 bases and J by 1 base, with 15 bases between them. The CDR3 runs to 15 residues. In DNA, the CDR3 is TGTGCCAGCAGCCCTGGGGCAGGGATGTCCTACGAGCAGTACTTC. Amino acid sequence: CASSPGAGMSYEQYF.

This chain uses TRBV29-1 with TRBJ1-1; 9 bases are a match to TRBD1. This CDR3 comprises 12 residues. Germline V lookup: CDR1 SQVTM, CDR2 ANQGSEA. The V segment lost 4 bases and the J segment 10 bases; nucleotides outside the gene matches: 7. CDR3 sequence (DNA): TGCAGCGTTGGGACAGGGGAGGTTAGAGCTTTCTTT. It encodes CSVGTGEVRAFF.

This clone was observed a handful of times. The chain employs TRBV11-3 and TRBJ2-2, with a weak D call TRBD2 (5 bases). V was shortened by 3 bases and J by 3 bases, with 11 bases between the two germline ends. Germline CDR1 reads SGHNT; CDR2 reads YENEEA. This CDR3 contains 15 residues. The CDR3 DNA reads as TGTGCCAGCAGCTTGGCAGGACTTGACACCGGGGAGCTGTTTTTT. This translates into CASSLAGLDTGELFF.

The chain is built from TRBV28 and TRBJ1-1; D uncertain. Trimming shortened V by 4 bases and J by 0 bases, and 12 bases separated the two germline ends. Per germline, CDR1 MDHEN and CDR2 SYDVKM. This CDR3 is 15 amino acids long. The CDR3: CASSSSTRMNTEAFF. The CDR3 DNA is TGTGCCAGCAGTTCCTCGACAAGAATGAACACTGAAGCTTTCTTT.

This clone was recorded a few times. This chain connects TRBV30 to TRBJ1-2; D is possibly TRBD1 (5 bases). Trimming removed 4 bases at V and 0 bases at J, with 15 bases between. Germline V gene lookup returns CDR1 GTSNPN and CDR2 SVGIG (reference sequence). The CDR3 covers 15 residues. CDR3 coding DNA: TGTGCCTGGACCCTGCTTACAGGAACTAACTATGGCTACACCTTC. Residues: CAWTLLTGTNYGYTF.

This clone was detected a few times. V is TRBV6-4 and J is TRBJ2-3, with TRBD2 identical over 8 bases. V was pared by 10 bases and J by 1 base, with 7 bases of the junction left unmatched. Per germline, CDR1 MRHNA and CDR2 SNTAGT. This CDR3 contains 14 residues. The CDR3 bases are TGTGCCAACCCTACTAGCGGATGCACAGATACGCAGTATTTT. Encoded protein: CANPTSGCTDTQYF.

The rearrangement uses TRBV7-8 and TRBJ2-6, with D possibly being TRBD1 (5 bases). Deletions cut 1 base from V and 1 base from J, with 11 bases between. Germline lookup yields CDR1 SGHVS and CDR2 FQNEAQ. The CDR3 has 17 amino acids. Here the CDR3 DNA reads TGTGCCAGCAGCTTAGGTTGGGGCGTGTCTGGGGCCAACGTCCTGACTTTC. It translates to CASSLGWGVSGANVLTF.

This clone was detected once. The V and J genes are TRBV18 and TRBJ1-1, with D perhaps TRBD1 (5 bases). The germline V gene encodes CDR1 KGHSH and CDR2 LQKENI. The CDR3 has 13 amino acids. V shed 3 bases and J shed 6 bases, with 11 bases lying between them. The CDR3 DNA sequence: TGTGCCAGCTCACCCCGACAGCCCCCTGAAGCTTTCTTT. Amino acid sequence: CASSPRQPPEAFF.

This clone has a handful of counts. This chain joins TRBV10-3 and TRBJ2-3, with D unresolved. The V gene's germline CDR1 is ENHRY and CDR2 SYGVKD. Trimming stripped 3 bases from V and 8 bases from J, with 12 bases between. The CDR3 length is 13 residues. This CDR3 reads CAISDSHLSTQYF. CDR3 nucleotide sequence: TGTGCCATCAGTGATAGCCATCTCAGTACGCAGTATTTT.

Only a few counts were recorded for this clone. This chain links TRBV7-9 with TRBJ2-7; D is undetermined. Trimming removed 3 bases from V and 2 bases from J, with 5 bases in between. There are 12 residues in the CDR3. CDR1 and CDR2 from the germline V gene are SEHNR and FQNEAQ (reference sequence). In DNA form, the CDR3 reads TGTGCCAGCAGCTTGGCCCCCTACGAGCAGTACTTC. Translated, it gives CASSLAPYEQYF. The variable domain in full, completed from reference TRBV7-9 and TRBJ2-7, reads DTGVSQNPRHKITKRGQNVTFRCDPISEHNRLYWYRQTLGQGPEFLTYFQNEAQLEKSRLLSDRFSAERPKGSFSTLEIQRTEQGDSAMYLCASSLAPYEQYFGPGTRLTVT.

This rearrangement joins TRBV14 to TRBJ2-5, with TRBD2 matching 12 bases. Germline-derived CDR1 and CDR2 are SGHDN and FVKESK. V trimming: 4 bases; J trimming: 7 bases; junction bases outside the gene matches: 13. CDR3 length equals 17 residues. CDR3 protein: CASSRRSTSGSLGTQYF. Here the CDR3 DNA reads TGTGCCAGCAGCCGGAGGTCGACTAGCGGGAGCTTGGGGACCCAGTACTTC.

This clone was detected a few times. This chain joins TRBV2 and TRBJ2-3; 7 positions match TRBD2. The V segment lost 7 bases and the J segment 3 bases; nucleotides outside the gene matches: 7. CDR3 length: 14 amino acids. CDR1 and CDR2 from the germline V gene are SNHLY and FYNNEI. CDR3: CASKREVGTDTQYF. CDR3 sequence (DNA): TGTGCCAGCAAACGGGAGGTTGGGACAGATACGCAGTATTTT.

This chain connects TRBV2 to TRBJ1-3; 7 nucleotides agree with TRBD1. V trimming: 8 bases; J trimming: 1 base; junction bases outside the gene matches: 8. Germline V gene lookup returns CDR1 SNHLY and CDR2 FYNNEI. The CDR3 runs to 15 residues. The CDR3 nucleotides are TGTGCCAGCGGGACCGACAGGGCTTCTGGAAACACCATATATTTT. Amino acids: CASGTDRASGNTIYF.

This clone was observed a handful of times. In DNA, the CDR3 is TGTGCCAGCAGCCGTTCCGGGACAGGGAACACTGAAGCTTTCTTT. Translation: CASSRSGTGNTEAFF. The chain carries TRBV14 and TRBJ1-1; 8 positions agree with TRBD1. The CDR3 is 15 residues long. CDR1 is SGHDN and CDR2 is FVKESK in the germline V gene. With V trimmed by 4 bases and J by 1 base, 5 bases remained unmatched.

This clone was seen only a few times. The rearrangement joins TRBV4-1 to TRBJ1-2; 8 nucleotides line up with TRBD1. Trimming cost V 6 bases and J 6 bases; bases outside gene matches: 9. The germline V gene encodes CDR1 MGHRA and CDR2 YSYEKL. The CDR3 totals 14 residues. CDR3 nucleotide sequence: TGCGCCAGCAGGAGAGGACAGGGCGGCGATGGCTACACCTTC. It translates to CASRRGQGGDGYTF.

The chain is built from TRBV7-9 and TRBJ2-2, with TRBD2 matching 7 bases. V trimming: 5 bases; J trimming: 4 bases; junction bases outside the gene matches: 7. Germline V gives CDR1 SEHNR, CDR2 FQNEAQ (reference sequence). This CDR3 comprises 15 residues. This CDR3 is CASSQTPGGTGELFF. The CDR3 DNA sequence: TGTGCCAGCAGCCAAACGCCGGGAGGCACCGGGGAGCTGTTTTTT.

The J gene is TRBJ2-2, the V gene TRBV7-9, with D perhaps matching TRBD1 (6 bases). The V and J ends lost 1 base and 5 bases respectively, with 11 bases between them. This CDR3 is built from 15 residues. Germline lookup yields CDR1 SEHNR and CDR2 FQNEAQ (reference sequence). CDR3: CASSLETGWTGELFF. CDR3 DNA sequence: TGTGCCAGCAGCTTAGAAACAGGGTGGACCGGGGAGCTGTTTTTT.

This clone was found a few times. The chain couples TRBV7-2 to TRBJ2-1; no firm D call. The CDR3 is made up of 16 amino acids. V lost 3 bases and J 2 bases, leaving 14 bases between the germline ends. The germline V gene encodes CDR1 SGHTA and CDR2 FQGNSA. CDR3 region: CASSFAPSSAYNEQFF. DNA of the CDR3: TGTGCCAGCAGCTTCGCTCCTAGTTCGGCCTACAATGAGCAGTTCTTC.

The chain employs TRBV4-3 and TRBJ1-1, with TRBD1 identical over 7 bases. The length of the CDR3 is 14 residues. The junction had 5 bases not matched to a gene; V was cut back by 0 bases and J by 7 bases. Per germline, CDR1 LGHNA and CDR2 YSLEER. The CDR3 DNA reads TGCGCCAGCAGCCAAGATGACAGGGCCTATGAAGCTTTCTTT. The encoded protein is CASSQDDRAYEAFF.

The rearrangement uses TRBV2 and TRBJ2-5; 7 positions agree with TRBD1. Germline V lookup: CDR1 SNHLY, CDR2 FYNNEI. Trimming cost V 7 bases and J 2 bases; bases outside gene matches: 7. The CDR3 is made up of 14 amino acids. CDR3 nucleotide sequence: TGTGCCAGCATGAGGGACAGCGATCAAGAGACCCAGTACTTC. It specifies CASMRDSDQETQYF.